This T cell receptor beta chain was sequenced for a study of cytomegalovirus exposure and HLA in healthy donors. Study results and limitations: Using a false discovery rate of 0.05, a later analysis showed that 16,951 TCR beta sequences were associated with HLA alleles. As a later analysis showed, a missense DCLRE1C variant was linked to trimming of TCR beta V- and J-genes. Researchers catalogued approximately 160 TCR beta chains as cytomegalovirus-associated.

A note on this clone: Its antigen is unidentified.

Nominally healthy donors provided the samples, though records likely missed some immune exposures. It was with 60 Vbeta and 13 Jbeta primers that the PCR ran. Method: immunoSEQ multiplex PCR; TCRdb's copy keeps in-frame clones and lacks some. Seen here are about 160,000 clones, approximately 84% observed once, and the top ten hold 1.3%. Germline values: CDR1 SGHAT, CDR2 FQDESV (reference sequence). There are 13 residues in the CDR3. The ends were cut back, 4 bases at V and 5 bases at J, with 12 bases in the middle. The chain joins TRBV11-1 to TRBJ2-7; D may be TRBD2 (5 bases). The sequence came from a man aged 50 to 60 in good health and CMV-seropositive. Sequencing used PBMCs. As DNA, the CDR3 is TGTGCCAGCAGCTACGGAAGAGCGGACGAGCAGTACTTC. Amino acids: CASSYGRADEQYF.